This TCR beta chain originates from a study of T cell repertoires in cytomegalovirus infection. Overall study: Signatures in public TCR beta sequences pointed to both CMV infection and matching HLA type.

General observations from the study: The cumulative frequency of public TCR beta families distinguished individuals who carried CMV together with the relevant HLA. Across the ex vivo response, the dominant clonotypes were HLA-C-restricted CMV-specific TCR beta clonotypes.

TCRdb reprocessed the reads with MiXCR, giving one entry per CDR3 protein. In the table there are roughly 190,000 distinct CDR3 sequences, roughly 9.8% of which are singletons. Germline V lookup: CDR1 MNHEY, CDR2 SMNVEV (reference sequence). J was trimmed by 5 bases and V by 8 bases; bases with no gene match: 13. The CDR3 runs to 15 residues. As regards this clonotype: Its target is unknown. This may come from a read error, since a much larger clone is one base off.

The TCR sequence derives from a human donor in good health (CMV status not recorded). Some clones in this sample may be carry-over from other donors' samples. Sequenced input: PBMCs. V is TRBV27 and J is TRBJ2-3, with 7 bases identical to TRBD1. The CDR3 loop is CASGYQGVRGDTQYF. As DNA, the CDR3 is TGTGCCAGCGGTTACCAGGGGGTGAGGGGAGATACGCAGTATTTT.